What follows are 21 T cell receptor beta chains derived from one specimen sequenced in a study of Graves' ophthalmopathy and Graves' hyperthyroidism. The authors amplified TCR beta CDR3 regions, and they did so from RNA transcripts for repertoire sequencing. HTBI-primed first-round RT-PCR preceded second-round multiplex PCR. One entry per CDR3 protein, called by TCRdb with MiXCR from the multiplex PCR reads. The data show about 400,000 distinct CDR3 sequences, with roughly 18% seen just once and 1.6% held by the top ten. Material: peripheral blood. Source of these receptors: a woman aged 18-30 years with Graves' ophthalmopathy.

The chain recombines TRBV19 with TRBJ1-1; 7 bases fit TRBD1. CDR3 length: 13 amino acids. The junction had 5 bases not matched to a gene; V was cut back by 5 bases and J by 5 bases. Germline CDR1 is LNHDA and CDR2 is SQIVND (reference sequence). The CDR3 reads CASSANRGTEAFF. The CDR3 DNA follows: TGTGCCAGTAGTGCAAACAGGGGAACTGAAGCTTTCTTT.

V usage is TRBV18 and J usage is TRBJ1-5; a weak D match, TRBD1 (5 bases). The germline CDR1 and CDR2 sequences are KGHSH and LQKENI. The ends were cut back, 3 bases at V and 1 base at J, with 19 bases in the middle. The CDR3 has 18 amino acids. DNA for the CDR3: TGTGCCAGCTCACCCGGTGTAGGGGCGGGTCGGAGCAATCAGCCCCAGCATTTT. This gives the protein CASSPGVGAGRSNQPQHF.

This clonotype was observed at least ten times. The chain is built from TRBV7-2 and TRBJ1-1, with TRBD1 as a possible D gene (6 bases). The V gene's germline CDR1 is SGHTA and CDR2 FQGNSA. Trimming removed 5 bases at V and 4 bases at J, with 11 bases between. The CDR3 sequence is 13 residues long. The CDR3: CASSKRGGTEAFF. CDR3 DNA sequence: TGTGCCAGCAGCAAAAGGGGGGGCACTGAAGCTTTCTTT.

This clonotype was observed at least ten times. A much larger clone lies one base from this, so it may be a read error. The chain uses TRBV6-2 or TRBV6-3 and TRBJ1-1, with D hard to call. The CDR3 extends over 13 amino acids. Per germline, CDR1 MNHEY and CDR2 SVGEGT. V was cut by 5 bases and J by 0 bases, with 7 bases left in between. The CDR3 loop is CASSHRVNTEAFF. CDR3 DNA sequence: TGTGCCAGCAGTCATAGGGTGAACACTGAAGCTTTCTTT.

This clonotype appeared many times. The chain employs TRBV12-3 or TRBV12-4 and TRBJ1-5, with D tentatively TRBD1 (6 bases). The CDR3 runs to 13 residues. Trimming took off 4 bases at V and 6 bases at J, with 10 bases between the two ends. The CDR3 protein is CASSYREVQPQHF. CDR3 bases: TGTGCCAGCAGTTACAGGGAGGTTCAGCCCCAGCATTTT.

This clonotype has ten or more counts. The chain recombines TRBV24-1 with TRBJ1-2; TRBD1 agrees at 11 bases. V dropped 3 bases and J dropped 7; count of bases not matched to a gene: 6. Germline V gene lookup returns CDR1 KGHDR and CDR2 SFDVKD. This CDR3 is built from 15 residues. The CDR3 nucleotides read TGTGCCACCAGTGATAGTCGGACAGGGGGCCGTGGCTACACCTTC. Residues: CATSDSRTGGRGYTF.

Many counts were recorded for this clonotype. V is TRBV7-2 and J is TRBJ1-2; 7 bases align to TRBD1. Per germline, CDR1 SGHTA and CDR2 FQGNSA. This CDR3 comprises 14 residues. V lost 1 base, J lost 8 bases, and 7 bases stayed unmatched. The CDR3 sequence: CASSLGGGAKGYTF. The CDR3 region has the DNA TGTGCCAGCAGCTTAGGAGGGGGCGCGAAGGGCTACACCTTC.

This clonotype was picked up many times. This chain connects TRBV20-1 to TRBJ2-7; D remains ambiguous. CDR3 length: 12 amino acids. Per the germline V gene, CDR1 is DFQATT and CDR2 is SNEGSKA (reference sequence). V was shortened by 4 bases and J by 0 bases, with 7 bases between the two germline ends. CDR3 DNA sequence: TGCAGTGCTATCTTGGTCTCCTACGAGCAGTACTTC. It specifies CSAILVSYEQYF.

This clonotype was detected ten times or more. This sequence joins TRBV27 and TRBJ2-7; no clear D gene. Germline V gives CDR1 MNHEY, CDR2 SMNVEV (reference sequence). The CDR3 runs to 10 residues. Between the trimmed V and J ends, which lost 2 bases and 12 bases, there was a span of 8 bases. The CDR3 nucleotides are TGTGCCAGCAGTTTAAGGGTTCGGTACTTC. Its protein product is CASSLRVRYF.

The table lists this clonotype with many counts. CDR3 region: CASSHPGRGTSSGANVLTF. The CDR3 DNA is TGCGCCAGCAGCCATCCCGGCAGGGGGACCAGCTCTGGGGCCAACGTCCTGACTTTC. The genes are TRBV5-1 and TRBJ2-6; 7 positions agree with TRBD1. Germline CDR1 and CDR2: SGHRS and YFSETQ. Unmatched junction bases numbered 13, after V lost 4 bases and J lost 0 bases. This CDR3 is built from 19 residues.

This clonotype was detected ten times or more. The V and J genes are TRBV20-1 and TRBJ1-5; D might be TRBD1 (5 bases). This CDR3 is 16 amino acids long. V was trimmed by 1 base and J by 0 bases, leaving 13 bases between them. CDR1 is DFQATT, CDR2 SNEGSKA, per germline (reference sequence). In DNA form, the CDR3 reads TGCAGTGCTAGAGTGCCAGGGACGGGTAGCAATCAGCCCCAGCATTTT. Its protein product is CSARVPGTGSNQPQHF.

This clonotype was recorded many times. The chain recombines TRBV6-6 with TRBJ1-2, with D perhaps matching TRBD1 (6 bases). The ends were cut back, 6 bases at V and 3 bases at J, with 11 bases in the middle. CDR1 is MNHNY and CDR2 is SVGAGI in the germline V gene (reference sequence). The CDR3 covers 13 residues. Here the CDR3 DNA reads TGTGCCAGCAGCCAAACAGGGTACTATGGCTACACCTTC. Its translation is CASSQTGYYGYTF.

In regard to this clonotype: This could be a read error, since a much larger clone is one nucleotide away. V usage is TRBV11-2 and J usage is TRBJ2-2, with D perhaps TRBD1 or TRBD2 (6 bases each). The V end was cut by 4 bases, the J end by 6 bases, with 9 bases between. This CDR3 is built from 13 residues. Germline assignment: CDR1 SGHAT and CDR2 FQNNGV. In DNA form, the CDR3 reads TGTGCCAGCAGCTCAGGGGAGGCCGGGGAGCTGTTTTTT. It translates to CASSSGEAGELFF.

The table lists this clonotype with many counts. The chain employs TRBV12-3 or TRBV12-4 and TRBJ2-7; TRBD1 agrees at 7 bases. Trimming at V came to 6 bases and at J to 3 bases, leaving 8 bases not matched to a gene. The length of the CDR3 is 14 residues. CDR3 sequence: CASSRQGAFYEQYF. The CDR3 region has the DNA TGTGCCAGCAGCCGACAGGGAGCTTTCTACGAGCAGTACTTC.

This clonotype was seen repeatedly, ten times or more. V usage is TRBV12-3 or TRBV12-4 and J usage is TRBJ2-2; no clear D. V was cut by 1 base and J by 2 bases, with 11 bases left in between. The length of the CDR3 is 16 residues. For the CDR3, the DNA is TGTGCCAGCAGTTTAGTTTCCGGACCTAACACCGGGGAGCTGTTTTTT. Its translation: CASSLVSGPNTGELFF.

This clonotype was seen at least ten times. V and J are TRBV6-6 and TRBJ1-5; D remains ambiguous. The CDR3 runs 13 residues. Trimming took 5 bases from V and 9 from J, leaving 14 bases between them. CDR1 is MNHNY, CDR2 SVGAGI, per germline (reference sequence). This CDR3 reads CASSRRDEGPQHF. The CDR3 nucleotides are TGTGCCAGCAGTAGACGGGATGAAGGGCCCCAGCATTTT.

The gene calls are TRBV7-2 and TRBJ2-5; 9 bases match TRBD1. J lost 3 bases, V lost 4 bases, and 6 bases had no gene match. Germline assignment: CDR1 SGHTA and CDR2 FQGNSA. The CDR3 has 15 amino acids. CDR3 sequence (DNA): TGTGCCAGCAGCTCCCGGACAGGGGTTGAAGAGACCCAGTACTTC. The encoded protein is CASSSRTGVEETQYF.

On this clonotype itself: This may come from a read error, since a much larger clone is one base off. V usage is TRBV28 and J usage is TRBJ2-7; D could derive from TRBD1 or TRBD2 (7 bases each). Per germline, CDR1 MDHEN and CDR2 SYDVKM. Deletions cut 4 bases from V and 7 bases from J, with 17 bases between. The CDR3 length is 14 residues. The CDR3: CASSSPGGAGEQYF. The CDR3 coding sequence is TGTGCCAGCAGTTCCCCAGGGGGGGCCGGGGAGCAGTACTTC.

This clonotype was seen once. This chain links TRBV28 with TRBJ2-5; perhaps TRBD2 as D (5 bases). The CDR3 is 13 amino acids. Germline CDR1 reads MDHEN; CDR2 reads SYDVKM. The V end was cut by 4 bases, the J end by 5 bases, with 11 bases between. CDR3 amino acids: CASSSTMLETQYF. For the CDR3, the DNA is TGTGCCAGCAGTTCGACTATGCTGGAGACCCAGTACTTC.

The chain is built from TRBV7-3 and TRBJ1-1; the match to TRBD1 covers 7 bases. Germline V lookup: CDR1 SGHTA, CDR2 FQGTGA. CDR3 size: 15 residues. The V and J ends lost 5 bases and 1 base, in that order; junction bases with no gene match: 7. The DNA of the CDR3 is TGTGCCAGCAGCCTCAACAGGGGCGAGAACACTGAAGCTTTCTTT. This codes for CASSLNRGENTEAFF.

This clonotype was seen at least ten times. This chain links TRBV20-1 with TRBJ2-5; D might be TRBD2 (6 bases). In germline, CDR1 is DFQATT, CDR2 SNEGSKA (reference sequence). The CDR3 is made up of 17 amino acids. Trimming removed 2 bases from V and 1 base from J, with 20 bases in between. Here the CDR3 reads CSARRLGSLSLQETQYF. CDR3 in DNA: TGCAGTGCTAGAAGACTAGGAAGCCTAAGCCTCCAAGAGACCCAGTACTTC.